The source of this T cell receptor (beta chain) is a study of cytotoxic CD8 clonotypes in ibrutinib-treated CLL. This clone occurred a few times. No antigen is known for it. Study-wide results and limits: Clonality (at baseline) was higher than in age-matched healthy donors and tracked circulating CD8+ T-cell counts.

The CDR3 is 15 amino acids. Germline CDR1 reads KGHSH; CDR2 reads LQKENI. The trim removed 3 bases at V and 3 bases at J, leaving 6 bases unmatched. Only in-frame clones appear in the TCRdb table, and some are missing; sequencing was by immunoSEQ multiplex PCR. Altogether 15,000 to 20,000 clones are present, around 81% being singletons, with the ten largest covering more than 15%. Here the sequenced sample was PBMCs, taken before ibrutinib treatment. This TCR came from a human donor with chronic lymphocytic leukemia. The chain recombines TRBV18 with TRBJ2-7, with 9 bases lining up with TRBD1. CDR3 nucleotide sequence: TGTGCCAGCTCACCCACACAGGGGGCTAACTACGAGCAGTACTTC. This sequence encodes CASSPTQGANYEQYF. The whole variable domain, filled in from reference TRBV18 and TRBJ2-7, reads NAGVMQNPRHLVRRRGQEARLRCSPMKGHSHVYWYRQLPEEGLKFMVYLQKENIIDESGMPKERFSAEFPKEGPSILRIQQVVRGDSAAYFCASSPTQGANYEQYFGPGTRLTVT.